Reported below is one T cell receptor (beta chain). The antigen is not known. Time point specified: blood 4 weeks post-SBRT, at nephrectomy. Stated treatment: 15 Gy SBRT to primary tumor, nephrectomy 4 weeks later. Nephrectomy followed 15 Gy stereotactic body radiation by 4 weeks. Radiation-treated patients gave blood at baseline, week 2 and week 4. This renal cell carcinoma was of the clear cell type. The sample comes from a study of radiation and T cells in renal cell carcinoma. Sequencing was performed with immunoSEQ multiplex PCR; in TCRdb, only in-frame clones are kept and a portion is missing. The repertoire holds some 97,000 clones, with about 79% as singletons. The study's findings and limits: From baseline, blood top tumor clonotypes peaked at 2 weeks post-radiation.

The CDR3 runs 16 residues. The V end lost 6 bases, the J end lost 2 bases, and 19 bases lay between the germline ends. From germline, CDR1 is MNHEY and CDR2 SMNVEV (reference sequence). The sequence derives from a man aged 60 to 75 with renal cell carcinoma. The specimen comprised blood, sampled from a patient whose treatment included radiotherapy and nephrectomy. The chain uses TRBV27 and TRBJ2-5; D is possibly TRBD1 (5 bases). The DNA for the CDR3 is TGTGCCAGCAGAGGGGCGACACAGGATTCACAAGAGACCCAGTACTTC. It yields the protein CASRGATQDSQETQYF.